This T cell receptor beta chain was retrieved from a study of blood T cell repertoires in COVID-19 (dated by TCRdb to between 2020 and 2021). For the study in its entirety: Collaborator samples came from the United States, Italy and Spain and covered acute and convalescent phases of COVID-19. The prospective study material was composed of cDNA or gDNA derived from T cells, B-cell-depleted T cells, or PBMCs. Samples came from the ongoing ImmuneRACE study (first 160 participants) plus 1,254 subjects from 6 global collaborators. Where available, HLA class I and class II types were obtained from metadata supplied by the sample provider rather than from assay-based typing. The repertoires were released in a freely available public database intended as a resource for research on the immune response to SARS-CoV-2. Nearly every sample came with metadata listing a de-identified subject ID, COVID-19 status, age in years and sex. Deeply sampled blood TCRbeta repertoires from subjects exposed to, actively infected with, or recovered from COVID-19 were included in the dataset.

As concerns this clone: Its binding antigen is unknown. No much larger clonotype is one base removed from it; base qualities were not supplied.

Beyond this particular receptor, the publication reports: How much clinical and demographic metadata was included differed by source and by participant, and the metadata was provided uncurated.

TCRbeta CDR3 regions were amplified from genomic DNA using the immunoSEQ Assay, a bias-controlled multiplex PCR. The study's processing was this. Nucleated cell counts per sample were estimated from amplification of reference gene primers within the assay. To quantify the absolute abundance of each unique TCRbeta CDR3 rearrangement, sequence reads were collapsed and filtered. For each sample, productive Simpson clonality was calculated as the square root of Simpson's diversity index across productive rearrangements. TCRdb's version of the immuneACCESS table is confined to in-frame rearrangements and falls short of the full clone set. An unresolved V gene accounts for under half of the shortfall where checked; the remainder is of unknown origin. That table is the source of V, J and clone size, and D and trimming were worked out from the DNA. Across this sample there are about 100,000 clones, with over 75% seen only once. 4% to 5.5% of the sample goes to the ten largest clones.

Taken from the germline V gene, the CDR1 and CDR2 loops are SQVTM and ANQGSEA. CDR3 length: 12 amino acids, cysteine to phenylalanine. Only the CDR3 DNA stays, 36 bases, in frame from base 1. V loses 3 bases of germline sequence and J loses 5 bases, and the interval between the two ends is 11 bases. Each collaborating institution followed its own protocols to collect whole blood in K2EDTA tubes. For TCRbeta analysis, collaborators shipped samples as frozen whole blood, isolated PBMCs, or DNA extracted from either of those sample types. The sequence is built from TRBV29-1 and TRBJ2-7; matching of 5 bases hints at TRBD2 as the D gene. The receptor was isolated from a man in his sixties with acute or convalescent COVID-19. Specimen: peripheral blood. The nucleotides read TGCAGCGTTGATGGATTCGGGGACGAGCAGTACTTC. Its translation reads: CSVDGFGDEQYF.